The entry that follows covers one TCR beta chain sequence. The antigen is unknown. Via MiXCR, TCRdb re-called the 5' RACE reads, giving one row per CDR3 protein. The table includes roughly 370,000 distinct CDR3 sequences, approximately 15% detected once. This sample is part of a study of T-cell memory formation after mild COVID-19. Study-level information: For the most part, TCR clusters were specific to one donor.

This CDR3 is built from 11 residues. Germline V gene data show CDR1 as LGHDT and CDR2 as YNNKEL (reference sequence). The V end was cut by 3 bases, the J end by 5 bases, with 4 bases between. Study-wide findings and caveats: The authors did not confirm SARS-CoV-2 specificity of second-wave clones peaking day 37. Cross-reactive memory appears to have joined, as suggested by some responding clones showing up in pre-infection memory. Day 15 to 85 contracting clones showed balanced CD4/CD8; day 15 to 37 expanders favored CD4+.

The clonotype was recovered from a man aged 18-30 years who had mild COVID-19 (a few samples of this study predate the infection). Cell type and time point are not known. The V call is TRBV3-1, the J call TRBJ2-5; D is ambiguous. The sample was PBMCs or a T cell subset sorted from them (not recorded which). CDR3 protein: CASSHYETQYF. For the CDR3, the DNA is TGTGCCAGCAGCCATTATGAGACCCAGTACTTC.